The rows below give T cell receptor beta chains drawn from one sample of a study of beta chain features in type 1 diabetes. Profiled with immunoSEQ multiplex PCR; TCRdb holds only in-frame clones, not every one. The table records 360,000 or so clones, roughly a fifth of them present only once. Source material: naive CD4+ T cells from blood. These TCRs come from a woman between 18 and 29 years old in good health. Each CDR3 is given with its conserved first and last residue. The D gene is left open where the match is weak. Expanded clones get a size class; other rows say once, few or many, or leave the size out.

V: TRBV5-1; size: once; D: TRBD1; J: TRBJ1-1; CDR3: CASSFGTGLNTEAFF; DNA: TGCGCCAGCAGCTTTGGGACAGGGTTGAACACTGAAGCTTTCTTT
V: TRBV7-8; size: -; D: TRBD2; J: TRBJ2-1; CDR3: CASSTGRDPYNEQFF; DNA: TGTGCCAGCAGCACCGGGAGGGATCCCTACAATGAGCAGTTCTTC
V: TRBV29-1; size: few; D: -; J: TRBJ1-1; CDR3: CSVAGPMGTEAFF; DNA: TGCAGCGTCGCGGGGCCGATGGGCACTGAAGCTTTCTTT
V: TRBV7-3; size: -; D: -; J: TRBJ2-5; CDR3: CASSPGPDQETQYF; DNA: TGTGCCAGCAGTCCAGGGCCAGACCAAGAGACCCAGTACTTC
V: TRBV5-1; size: few; D: TRBD1; J: TRBJ1-1; CDR3: CASSFITGDTEAFF; DNA: TGCGCCAGCAGCTTCATCACAGGGGACACTGAAGCTTTCTTT
V: TRBV30; size: few; D: TRBD1; J: TRBJ1-1; CDR3: CAWSETGATEAFF; DNA: TGTGCCTGGAGCGAGACAGGGGCCACTGAAGCTTTCTTT
V: TRBV5-4; size: -; D: -; J: TRBJ2-5; CDR3: CASSLPSQETQYF; DNA: TGTGCCAGCAGCTTGCCCAGTCAAGAGACCCAGTACTTC
V: TRBV5-1; size: -; D: -; J: TRBJ2-7; CDR3: CASGGAVEQYF; DNA: TGCGCCAGCGGGGGGGCGGTCGAGCAGTACTTC
V: TRBV5-4; size: few; D: TRBD2; J: TRBJ2-3; CDR3: CAGIRAGSSTDTQYF; DNA: TGTGCCGGGATCAGAGCGGGGTCTAGCACAGATACGCAGTATTTT
V: TRBV7-2; size: -; D: -; J: TRBJ1-2; CDR3: CASSLVSAINYGYTF; DNA: TGTGCCAGCAGCTTAGTATCAGCGATAAACTATGGCTACACCTTC
V: TRBV7-8; size: few; D: TRBD1; J: TRBJ1-2; CDR3: CASSYRGGRGRGDYGYTF; DNA: TGTGCCAGCAGTTATAGAGGCGGCAGGGGGCGCGGGGACTATGGCTACACCTTC
V: TRBV6-1; size: -; D: -; J: TRBJ2-4; CDR3: CASSDRGYIQYF; DNA: TGTGCCAGCAGTGACCGGGGATACATTCAGTACTTC
V: TRBV19; size: few; D: -; J: TRBJ1-5; CDR3: CASSIPGQGGQPQHF; DNA: TGTGCCAGTAGTATCCCGGGGCAGGGAGGGCAGCCCCAGCATTTT
V: TRBV5-4; size: -; D: TRBD1; J: TRBJ1-6; CDR3: CASSSGTVNSPLHF; DNA: TGTGCCAGCAGCTCCGGGACAGTCAATTCACCCCTCCACTTT
V: TRBV6-1; size: few; D: TRBD1; J: TRBJ1-2; CDR3: CASSDGTVRGYTF; DNA: TGTGCCAGCAGTGACGGGACAGTACGCGGCTACACCTTC
V: TRBV2; size: -; D: -; J: TRBJ2-1; CDR3: CASARGDEQFF; DNA: TGTGCCAGCGCTCGCGGGGATGAGCAGTTCTTC
V: TRBV15; size: few; D: -; J: TRBJ2-1; CDR3: CATSRDRPSATEQFF; DNA: TGTGCCACCAGCAGAGATCGCCCTAGCGCGACTGAGCAGTTCTTC
V: TRBV19; size: -; D: -; J: TRBJ2-1; CDR3: CASGTFSYNEQFF; DNA: TGTGCCAGTGGGACTTTTTCCTACAATGAGCAGTTCTTC
V: TRBV29-1; size: -; D: TRBD1; J: TRBJ1-5; CDR3: CSVGTGLNQPQHF; DNA: TGCAGCGTTGGGACAGGGCTCAATCAGCCCCAGCATTTT
V: TRBV6-5; size: few; D: -; J: TRBJ2-2; CDR3: CASSYPGTGELFF; DNA: TGTGCCAGCAGTTACCCCGGGACCGGGGAGCTGTTTTTT
V: TRBV7-2; size: few; D: -; J: TRBJ1-2; CDR3: CASSLMQGPRYGYTF; DNA: TGTGCCAGCAGCTTAATGCAGGGCCCACGGTATGGCTACACCTTC
V: TRBV7-8; size: -; D: -; J: TRBJ1-2; CDR3: CASSFLDRDYGYTF; DNA: TGTGCCAGCAGCTTCCTGGACAGAGACTATGGCTACACCTTC